Following are 27 T cell receptor beta chains from one sample sequenced in a study of T cells in Graves' hyperthyroidism and ophthalmopathy. Researchers took RNA transcripts and amplified the TCR beta CDR3 regions from them. HTBI primers were used for first-round RT-PCR of the TCR CDR3. TCRdb passed the multiplex PCR reads through MiXCR, listing each CDR3 protein once. The table lists hundreds of thousands of distinct CDR3 sequences, about a fifth of them singletons, with roughly 30% in the top ten. Sequenced sample: blood. All receptors derive from a man in his thirties or forties with Graves' ophthalmopathy.

This clonotype was seen repeatedly, ten times or more. The V call is TRBV7-2, the J call TRBJ2-1; possible D gene TRBD2, 5 bases. Deletions cut 1 base from V and 6 bases from J, with 10 bases between. The CDR3 runs to 14 residues. CDR1 and CDR2 from the germline V gene are SGHTA and FQGNSA. The CDR3 here is CASSLGRQSNEQFF. The DNA of the CDR3 is TGTGCCAGCAGCTTAGGGAGGCAGAGCAATGAGCAGTTCTTC. Variable domain in full (rest from reference TRBV7-2 and TRBJ2-1): GAGVSQSPSNKVTEKGKDVELRCDPISGHTALYWYRQSLGQGLEFLIYFQGNSAPDKSGLPSDRFSAERTGGSVSTLTIQRTQQEDSAVYLCASSLGRQSNEQFFGPGTRLTVL.

This clonotype was counted a few times. The chain combines TRBV24-1 with TRBJ2-3; 11 bases match TRBD1. V lost 11 bases to trimming and J lost 5 bases; unmatched junction nucleotides: 5. The CDR3 loop spans 13 amino acids. CDR1 is KGHDR, CDR2 SFDVKD, per germline. Here the CDR3 DNA reads TGTGCCAGTGGACAGGGGGCCCTAGATACGCAGTATTTT. Its translation: CASGQGALDTQYF.

To note about this clonotype: The junction does not match germline at one end; this may be a read error. This rearrangement joins TRBV28 to TRBJ1-1, with D possibly TRBD1 on 5 matching bases. The CDR3 is 13 amino acids. CDR1 MDHEN and CDR2 SYDVKM come from the germline V gene. The CDR3: CTSSLSGGTEAFF. The CDR3 DNA reads TGTACCAGCAGTTTATCGGGGGGCACTGAAGCTTTCTTT.

This clonotype was detected a few times. This sequence joins TRBV6-2 or TRBV6-3 and TRBJ1-5; D not resolved. The V gene lost 1 base and the J gene lost 6 bases, with 7 bases spanning the gap. Germline loops: CDR1 MNHEY, CDR2 SVGEGT. This CDR3 has 13 amino acids. CDR3 DNA sequence: TGTGCCAGCAGTTACTGGGTGTCTCAGCCCCAGCATTTT. It specifies CASSYWVSQPQHF.

This clonotype was counted between two and nine times. J is TRBJ2-7 and V is TRBV6-2 or TRBV6-3; possibly TRBD1 for D (7 bases). With 8 bases removed from V and 6 bases from J, the gap between germline ends came to 23 bases. The CDR3 is 15 residues long. In germline, CDR1 is MNHEY, CDR2 SVGEGT. The CDR3 bases are TGTGCCAGCCGCAGGGGGTTGGCGGGGCTTGGCGAGCAGTACTTC. Amino acids: CASRRGLAGLGEQYF.

The sample holds a few counts of this clonotype. This chain uses TRBV29-1 with TRBJ1-2; D is undetermined. Trimming took 7 bases from V and 2 from J, leaving 11 bases between them. The CDR3 is 12 amino acids. Per germline, CDR1 SQVTM and CDR2 ANQGSEA. The CDR3 DNA sequence: TGCAGCGCAAAGGGCCGGAACTATGGCTACACCTTC. It codes for CSAKGRNYGYTF.

This chain uses TRBV7-9 with TRBJ2-1, with 7 bases lining up with TRBD1. The germline gives CDR1 SEHNR, CDR2 FQNEAQ (reference sequence). Unmatched junction bases numbered 7, after V lost 5 bases and J lost 0 bases. This CDR3 has 16 amino acids. CDR3 coding DNA: TGTGCCAGCAGCGCCGAACAGGGGATCTCCTACAATGAGCAGTTCTTC. Translated: CASSAEQGISYNEQFF.

This clonotype was recorded many times. The chain carries TRBV5-1 and TRBJ2-1; 7 bases match TRBD2. The J segment lost 3 bases and the V segment lost 0 bases, leaving 3 bases of the junction unmatched. Per germline, CDR1 SGHRS and CDR2 YFSETQ. This CDR3 contains 15 residues. The CDR3 loop reads CASSLGSGIYNEQFF. In DNA form, the CDR3 reads TGCGCCAGCAGCTTGGGCAGCGGGATCTACAATGAGCAGTTCTTC.

The chain recombines TRBV20-1 with TRBJ2-7; D is uncertain. The CDR3 has 11 amino acids. CDR1 is DFQATT and CDR2 is SNEGSKA in the germline V gene (reference sequence). Trimming stripped 6 bases from V and 3 bases from J, with 9 bases between. The CDR3 DNA follows: TGCAGTGCCCCGAACCTCTACGAGCAGTACTTC. Protein product: CSAPNLYEQYF.

This clonotype was seen many times. The chain employs TRBV2 and TRBJ2-2, with 9 nucleotides matching TRBD2. V was clipped by 2 bases and J by 0 bases; unmatched bases: 7. The germline CDR1 and CDR2 sequences are SNHLY and FYNNEI. The CDR3 sequence is 18 residues long. CDR3 sequence: CASSELGIAGANTGELFF. Here the CDR3 DNA reads TGTGCCAGCAGTGAATTGGGAATAGCGGGGGCGAACACCGGGGAGCTGTTTTTT. The full variable domain, its missing parts supplied by reference TRBV2 and TRBJ2-2, is EPEVTQTPSHQVTQMGQEVILRCVPISNHLYFYWYRQILGQKVEFLVSFYNNEISEKSEIFDDQFSVERPDGSNFTLKIRSTKLEDSAMYFCASSELGIAGANTGELFFGEGSRLTVL.

In its sample, this clonotype was seen once. Since a much larger clone is just one base distant, this may be a read error. The gene calls are TRBV30 and TRBJ2-1, with D tentatively TRBD1 (6 bases). This CDR3 is 11 amino acids long. V lost 0 bases and J 9 bases, leaving 6 bases between the germline ends. CDR1 and CDR2 from the germline V gene are GTSNPN and SVGIG (reference sequence). CDR3 sequence (DNA): TGTGCCTGGAGTGTCAGGGGTGAGCAGTTCTTC. Amino acid sequence: CAWSVRGEQFF.

The chain combines TRBV19 with TRBJ2-2; D unclear. This CDR3 spans 14 amino acids. Looked up from germline, CDR1 is LNHDA and CDR2 is SQIVND (reference sequence). Deletions cut 7 bases from V and 1 base from J, with 10 bases between. CDR3 region: CASMPFKNTGELFF. DNA of the CDR3: TGTGCCAGTATGCCCTTCAAGAACACCGGGGAGCTGTTTTTT.

This clonotype showed up many times. The gene calls are TRBV6-1 and TRBJ1-1; D gene ambiguous. Looked up from germline, CDR1 is MNHNS and CDR2 is SASEGT. Trimming removed 7 bases from V and 4 bases from J, with 28 bases in between. CDR3 size: 18 residues. CDR3 nucleotides: TGTGCCAGCATTAGGGAAAGGGCGCTAGCCCGAATTGGCACTGAAGCTTTCTTT. Amino acid sequence: CASIRERALARIGTEAFF.

This clonotype has more than one count but fewer than ten. The chain recombines TRBV20-1 with TRBJ2-7; D is uncertain. Trimming left V 6 bases short and J 2 bases short, with 14 bases between. CDR1 and CDR2 (germline): DFQATT, SNEGSKA (reference sequence). This CDR3 comprises 13 residues. The CDR3 loop is CSARRDPTYEQYF. The CDR3 coding sequence is TGCAGTGCGAGACGTGACCCTACCTACGAGCAGTACTTC.

The rearrangement links TRBV28 to TRBJ1-5, with D possibly TRBD1 on 5 matching bases. CDR3 size: 17 residues. Trimming removed 1 base from V and 7 bases from J, with 20 bases in between. CDR1 and CDR2 (germline): MDHEN, SYDVKM. CDR3 region: CASSLSGVNPEGQPQHF. CDR3 nucleotide sequence: TGTGCCAGCAGTTTATCGGGGGTCAATCCTGAGGGGCAGCCCCAGCATTTT.

In regard to this clonotype: At one of its ends the junction is not consistent with the germline gene, which may arise from a read error. This chain connects TRBV29-1 to TRBJ2-5; possibly TRBD2 for D (5 bases). The CDR3 runs to 12 residues. Germline V gene sequence: CDR1 SQVTM, CDR2 ANQGSEA. Written as DNA, the CDR3 is TGCGGCGTTGAAGCCGACGGAGGGACCCAGTACTTC. Translated, it gives CGVEADGGTQYF.

There are many counts of this clonotype. This sequence joins TRBV11-2 and TRBJ1-2; D is possibly TRBD1 (5 bases). The germline V gene encodes CDR1 SGHAT and CDR2 FQNNGV. The V and J ends lost 5 bases and 12 bases respectively, with 16 bases between them. The length of the CDR3 is 12 residues. The CDR3 reads CASSPGTAKDTF. The CDR3 nucleotides are TGTGCCAGCAGCCCTGGGACCGCTAAGGACACCTTC.

This clonotype was seen more than once but under ten times. The J gene is TRBJ1-5, the V gene TRBV7-6; no clear D. Germline V gene sequence: CDR1 SGHVS, CDR2 FNYEAQ. This CDR3 spans 17 amino acids. V dropped 5 bases and J dropped 0 bases, with 17 bases sitting between them. CDR3 nucleotide sequence: TGTGCCAGCAGCACTCAAGCGTATGTAAATAGCAATCAGCCCCAGCATTTT. This translates into CASSTQAYVNSNQPQHF.

This clonotype was seen repeatedly, ten times or more. This rearrangement joins TRBV27 to TRBJ2-2; 9 bases are shared with TRBD1. The germline gives CDR1 MNHEY, CDR2 SMNVEV (reference sequence). The CDR3 is 15 amino acids. After removal of 5 bases from V and 2 bases from J, the junction contained 3 bases not matched to a gene. The CDR3 spells CASSRQGGNTGELFF. The CDR3, as DNA: TGTGCCAGCAGTCGACAGGGGGGTAACACCGGGGAGCTGTTTTTT.

V is TRBV3-1 and J is TRBJ2-2; 10 bases line up with TRBD2. Germline V lookup: CDR1 LGHDT, CDR2 YNNKEL (reference sequence). The CDR3 has 16 residues. Trimming cost V 0 bases and J 6 bases; bases outside gene matches: 4. As DNA, the CDR3 is TGTGCCAGCAGCCAAGAGTGGCTAGCGGGAGCCGGGGAGCTGTTTTTT. Protein product: CASSQEWLAGAGELFF.

This chain joins TRBV20-1 and TRBJ2-1; D could derive from TRBD1 or TRBD2 (6 bases each). CDR3 length: 14 residues. Looked up from germline, CDR1 is DFQATT and CDR2 is SNEGSKA (reference sequence). Between the trimmed V and J ends, which lost 5 bases and 6 bases, there was a span of 17 bases. The CDR3 is CSAGGRGALNEQFF. The CDR3 nucleotides are TGCAGTGCTGGAGGTAGGGGGGCCCTCAATGAGCAGTTCTTC.

This clonotype was seen a handful of times. The rearrangement links TRBV11-3 to TRBJ1-1, with TRBD1 as a possible D gene (6 bases). The CDR3 sequence is 13 residues long. The germline V and J ends were trimmed by 10 bases and 3 bases, with 15 bases remaining between them. Germline values: CDR1 SGHNT, CDR2 YENEEA. The CDR3 spells CATEGDRDTEAFF. For the CDR3, the DNA is TGTGCCACCGAGGGGGATAGGGACACTGAAGCTTTCTTT.

This clonotype was detected only a few times. This sequence joins TRBV3-1 and TRBJ2-1, with 7 nucleotides matching TRBD1. V lost 4 bases, J lost 8 bases, and 5 bases stayed unmatched. Germline CDR1 LGHDT, CDR2 YNNKEL (reference sequence). This CDR3 has 13 residues. In DNA, the CDR3 is TGTGCCAGCAGCCTAGACAGGGTCCATGAGCAGTTCTTC. Its protein product is CASSLDRVHEQFF.

CDR3 amino acids: CASSFLGVAGGPEQFF. CDR3 bases: TGTGCCAGCAGTTTCCTCGGGGTAGCGGGAGGGCCTGAGCAGTTCTTC. The chain uses TRBV28 and TRBJ2-1, with 11 nucleotides matching TRBD2. Trimming removed 3 bases from V and 9 bases from J; junction bases left unmatched: 10. The CDR3 spans 16 residues. Germline lookup yields CDR1 MDHEN and CDR2 SYDVKM.

This clonotype was recorded a few times. The chain couples TRBV7-3 to TRBJ2-2; 7 bases are shared with TRBD2. The J segment lost 1 base and the V segment lost 4 bases, leaving 18 bases of the junction unmatched. The germline gives CDR1 SGHTA, CDR2 FQGTGA. This CDR3 region has 20 residues. The CDR3 here is CASSYLRAGTTLGNTGELFF. The CDR3 DNA sequence: TGTGCCAGCAGCTACCTCAGAGCGGGAACTACCTTGGGGAACACCGGGGAGCTGTTTTTT.

This clonotype was seen many times. The chain employs TRBV4-2 and TRBJ1-1; 8 bases agree with TRBD1. The V and J ends lost 3 bases and 2 bases, in that order; junction bases with no gene match: 2. The CDR3 runs to 14 residues. Germline assignment: CDR1 LGHNA and CDR2 YNFKEQ. Here the CDR3 DNA reads TGTGCCAGCAGCCAGGACAGGGTCAACACTGAAGCTTTCTTT. It codes for CASSQDRVNTEAFF.

The chain uses TRBV27 and TRBJ2-7; D is perhaps TRBD1 (5 bases). V dropped 0 bases and J dropped 2 bases, with 11 bases sitting between them. The CDR3 has 15 residues. Germline CDR1 and CDR2: MNHEY and SMNVEV (reference sequence). Here the CDR3 DNA reads TGTGCCAGCAGTTTATCCCTAGGACAAACCTACGAGCAGTACTTC. The encoded protein is CASSLSLGQTYEQYF.